The T cell receptor beta chain described here comes from a study of blood T cell repertoires in COVID-19. V shed 0 bases and J shed 6 bases, with 15 bases lying between them. This CDR3 is built from 16 residues. Per germline, CDR1 LGHDT and CDR2 YNNKEL (reference sequence). This table comes from immunoSEQ multiplex PCR, and its TCRdb copy is limited to in-frame clones, with some not included. Counted here are some 71,000 clones, 90% occurring once; the ten biggest clones make up roughly 4.8%. Sequencing was done on a sample of peripheral blood. The chain combines TRBV3-1 (or the pseudogene TRBV3-2) with TRBJ2-1; D may be TRBD2 (5 bases). The source of this sequence is a man aged 50 to 60 with acute or convalescent COVID-19. This chain's CDR3 is CASSQEHGGSSNEQFF. Written as DNA, the CDR3 is TGTGCCAGCAGCCAAGAACATGGTGGGAGTAGCAATGAGCAGTTCTTC.